The 32 T cell receptor beta chains reported below all come from one sample, sequenced in a study of identical twins. TCRdb re-called the 5' RACE reads with MiXCR, one entry per CDR3 protein. The repertoire consists of about 430,000 distinct CDR3 sequences, with about 18% occurring once and the leading ten covering more than 10%. Material for sequencing was naive T cells sorted from blood. The receptors originated from a man aged 50 to 59 in good health.

The table lists this clonotype with a few counts. V and J are TRBV6-2 or TRBV6-3 and TRBJ2-7, with 7 bases that match TRBD1. Germline values: CDR1 MNHEY, CDR2 SVGEGT. The ends lost 4 bases at V and 2 bases at J; junction bases unmatched: 2. This CDR3 is 13 amino acids long. CDR3: CASSWGQTYEQYF. The CDR3 region has the DNA TGTGCCAGCAGTTGGGGACAGACCTACGAGCAGTACTTC.

V and J are TRBV30 and TRBJ1-3; D not certain. Trimming took off 2 bases at V and 1 base at J, with 9 bases between the two ends. Germline V gives CDR1 GTSNPN, CDR2 SVGIG (reference sequence). The CDR3 extends over 14 amino acids. CDR3 sequence: CAWSPGGSGNTIYF. Here the CDR3 DNA reads TGTGCCTGGAGTCCCGGAGGGTCTGGAAACACCATATATTTT.

This clonotype was seen more than once but under ten times. The chain recombines TRBV6-5 with TRBJ1-2, with 7 positions matching TRBD1. Germline-derived CDR1 and CDR2 are MNHEY and SVGAGI. V shed 0 bases, J shed 5 bases, and the junction held 15 bases outside the gene matches. There are 18 residues in the CDR3. CDR3 amino acids: CASSYSMREGGTYYGYTF. The CDR3 region has the DNA TGTGCCAGCAGTTACTCGATGAGGGAAGGGGGCACCTATTATGGCTACACCTTC.

J is TRBJ2-3 and V is TRBV28; TRBD2 might be the D (6 bases). The CDR3 totals 16 residues. Germline CDR1 and CDR2: MDHEN and SYDVKM. Between the trimmed V and J ends, which lost 3 bases and 0 bases, there was a span of 13 bases. The CDR3 bases are TGTGCCAGCAGTTTGGGACTGGGATATAGCACAGATACGCAGTATTTT. This encodes CASSLGLGYSTDTQYF. The variable domain in full, completed from reference TRBV28 and TRBJ2-3, reads DVKVTQSSRYLVKRTGEKVFLECVQDMDHENMFWYRQDPGLGLRLIYFSYDVKMKEKGDIPEGYSVSREKKERFSLILESASTNQTSMYLCASSLGLGYSTDTQYFGPGTRLTVL.

This clonotype was counted ten times or more. The chain joins TRBV3-1 to TRBJ2-7; 9 positions match TRBD1. Germline assignment: CDR1 LGHDT and CDR2 YNNKEL (reference sequence). J lost 7 bases, V lost 3 bases, and 10 bases had no gene match. This CDR3 has 15 residues. The CDR3 sequence: CASSQGTGTGHEQYF. CDR3 DNA sequence: TGTGCCAGCAGCCAGGGAACCGGGACAGGGCATGAGCAGTACTTC.

The chain is built from TRBV10-1 and TRBJ2-4; D gene uncertain. Trimming cost V 0 bases and J 11 bases, with 11 bases left between them. Germline V gene lookup returns CDR1 WNHNN and CDR2 SYGVQD (reference sequence). The CDR3 has 13 amino acids. CDR3 sequence reads: CASSESLESVQYF. The CDR3 coding sequence is TGCGCCAGCAGTGAGTCCCTCGAGTCGGTTCAGTACTTC.

This clonotype was seen a handful of times. The CDR3 here is CASSPYLKNNEQFF. The CDR3 nucleotides are TGTGCCAGCAGCCCCTACCTTAAAAACAATGAGCAGTTCTTC. The V and J genes are TRBV12-3 or TRBV12-4 and TRBJ2-1; no reliable D call. This CDR3 is built from 14 residues. Trimming shortened V by 6 bases and J by 5 bases, and 14 bases separated the two germline ends.

This clonotype appeared a few times. The CDR3 coding sequence is TGCGCCAGCAGCTTGCAGGCGGGAGCTGGGGCCAACGTCCTGACTTTC. Translating gives CASSLQAGAGANVLTF. The J gene is TRBJ2-6, the V gene TRBV5-1, with 7 bases lining up with TRBD2. CDR1 is SGHRS and CDR2 is YFSETQ in the germline V gene. CDR3 size: 16 residues. The trim removed 1 base at V and 2 bases at J, leaving 3 bases unmatched.

This clonotype appeared once. This chain connects TRBV5-4 to TRBJ2-1; 14 bases are a match to TRBD2. Germline lookup yields CDR1 SGHNT and CDR2 YYREEE (reference sequence). The V gene end was trimmed by 4 bases and the J gene end by 3 bases; junction bases not matched to a gene: 6. This CDR3 is built from 17 residues. The CDR3 is CASSAGLAGGFYNEQFF. DNA for the CDR3: TGTGCCAGCAGCGCTGGACTAGCGGGGGGATTCTACAATGAGCAGTTCTTC.

J is TRBJ2-3 and V is TRBV29-1, with a tentative D call TRBD1 (5 bases). Trimming left V 3 bases short and J 9 bases short, with 10 bases between. Germline values: CDR1 SQVTM, CDR2 ANQGSEA. The CDR3 runs to 11 residues. This chain's CDR3 is CSVDKAGTQYF. The CDR3 bases are TGCAGCGTTGACAAGGCAGGGACGCAGTATTTT.

This clonotype was detected a few times. The genes are TRBV6-5 and TRBJ2-5, with TRBD2 identical over 7 bases. The CDR3 sequence is 16 residues long. V was pared by 0 bases and J by 5 bases, with 9 bases of the junction left unmatched. In germline, CDR1 is MNHEY, CDR2 SVGAGI. The CDR3 protein is CASSYSPAGVRETQYF. CDR3 DNA: TGTGCCAGCAGTTACTCGCCGGCGGGAGTGCGGGAGACCCAGTACTTC.

This clonotype was counted a few times. This rearrangement joins TRBV15 to TRBJ2-1; no definite D call. With 3 bases removed from V and 9 bases from J, the gap between germline ends came to 9 bases. The CDR3 loop spans 12 amino acids. The V gene's germline CDR1 is LNHNV and CDR2 YYDKDF (reference sequence). CDR3 sequence (DNA): TGTGCCACCAGCAGGCAGTTCGGTGAGCAGTTCTTC. Residues: CATSRQFGEQFF.

This clonotype was observed many times. The chain is built from TRBV27 and TRBJ2-5; D perhaps matches TRBD1 (6 bases). The CDR3 is made up of 14 amino acids. Germline V CDR1 and CDR2: MNHEY, SMNVEV (reference sequence). The germline V and J ends were trimmed by 3 bases and 4 bases, with 12 bases remaining between them. CDR3 nucleotide sequence: TGTGCCAGCAGTTTCGCACAGGGAGTAGAGACCCAGTACTTC. Translating gives CASSFAQGVETQYF.

Many counts were recorded for this clonotype. The chain recombines TRBV5-1 with TRBJ1-1; perhaps TRBD1 as D (5 bases). The CDR3 extends over 15 amino acids. Deletions cut 5 bases from V and 0 bases from J, with 14 bases between. Germline CDR1 reads SGHRS; CDR2 reads YFSETQ. CDR3 coding DNA: TGCGCCAGCAGACGTGGACACGGGGTGAACACTGAAGCTTTCTTT. It is translated as CASRRGHGVNTEAFF.

This clonotype was observed once. The chain combines TRBV4-3 with TRBJ1-1, with D perhaps matching TRBD1 (5 bases). The CDR3 sequence is 15 residues long. Trimming took 1 base from V and 6 from J, leaving 15 bases between them. Per the germline V gene, CDR1 is LGHNA and CDR2 is YSLEER. The CDR3 DNA is TGCGCCAGCAGCCAAGGACTAGGGGCGTTAGCTGAAGCTTTCTTT. Translated, it gives CASSQGLGALAEAFF.

The V call is TRBV7-2, the J call TRBJ2-7; 9 nucleotides agree with TRBD1. The CDR3 consists of 15 residues. Trimming cost V 5 bases and J 0 bases; bases outside gene matches: 5. Germline lookup yields CDR1 SGHTA and CDR2 FQGNSA. CDR3 nucleotide sequence: TGTGCCAGCAGCGCAACAGGGGGCTCCTCCTACGAGCAGTACTTC. It is translated as CASSATGGSSYEQYF.

In its sample, this clonotype was seen a few times. This chain joins TRBV29-1 and TRBJ2-2; 8 positions match TRBD1. V trimming: 4 bases; J trimming: 3 bases; junction bases outside the gene matches: 1. The CDR3 runs to 13 residues. Germline loops: CDR1 SQVTM, CDR2 ANQGSEA. For the CDR3, the DNA is TGCAGCGTTGCGGGACAGGACACCGGGGAGCTGTTTTTT. Protein: CSVAGQDTGELFF.

Only a few counts were recorded for this clonotype. The gene calls are TRBV29-1 and TRBJ2-7; D call uncertain. CDR1 is SQVTM, CDR2 ANQGSEA, per germline. The CDR3 extends over 12 amino acids. V lost 4 bases and J 2 bases, leaving 9 bases between the germline ends. The CDR3 nucleotides are TGCAGCGTTGTAGGCGCAGCCTACGAGCAGTACTTC. Translating gives CSVVGAAYEQYF.

This clonotype was seen repeatedly, ten times or more. The CDR3 region is CASTYRGSHYGYTF. CDR3 nucleotide sequence: TGTGCCAGCACCTACCGTGGTTCCCACTATGGCTACACCTTC. The chain carries TRBV28 and TRBJ1-2; no definite D call. V dropped 7 bases and J dropped 3 bases, with 15 bases sitting between them. The CDR3 has 14 amino acids. Germline assignment: CDR1 MDHEN and CDR2 SYDVKM.

The rearrangement joins TRBV9 to TRBJ2-7; D gene uncertain. CDR1 and CDR2 from the germline V gene are SGDLS and YYNGEE. The CDR3 consists of 11 residues. Trimming pared 7 bases from V and 6 bases from J, leaving 11 bases between. In DNA, the CDR3 is TGTGCCAGCCCTACCCCCTCCGAGCAGTACTTC. Translating gives CASPTPSEQYF.

This clonotype was detected many times. The genes are TRBV20-1 and TRBJ1-1; D gene ambiguous. The CDR3 totals 12 residues. CDR1 is DFQATT and CDR2 is SNEGSKA in the germline V gene (reference sequence). V shed 4 bases and J shed 1 base, with 7 bases lying between them. In DNA form, the CDR3 reads TGCAGTGCTATTGGTGGGAACACTGAAGCTTTCTTT. Its translation is CSAIGGNTEAFF.

This clonotype was seen ten or more times. Written as DNA, the CDR3 is TGTGCTAGTGGTTTGACGGGGACCGCCGACAATGAGCAGTTCTTC. It yields the protein CASGLTGTADNEQFF. V gene TRBV12-5 combines with J gene TRBJ2-1; D may match TRBD1 or TRBD2 (5 bases each). V shed 2 bases and J shed 5 bases, with 13 bases lying between them. The length of the CDR3 is 15 residues. The germline V gene has CDR1 LGHNT and CDR2 FRNRAP.

Many counts were recorded for this clonotype. The CDR3 loop reads CASIHGTSGRAQAYNEQFF. The CDR3 coding sequence is TGTGCCAGCATTCACGGGACTAGCGGGAGGGCCCAAGCCTACAATGAGCAGTTCTTC. The V call is TRBV12-3 or TRBV12-4, the J call TRBJ2-1, with 16 nucleotides matching TRBD2. J was trimmed by 2 bases and V by 7 bases; bases with no gene match: 11. The CDR3 totals 19 residues.

This clonotype was seen a few times. The CDR3 sequence is CSVSYRANQPQHF. CDR3 nucleotide sequence: TGCAGCGTTTCATACAGGGCTAATCAGCCCCAGCATTTT. The rearrangement links TRBV29-1 to TRBJ1-5; perhaps TRBD1 as D (6 bases). This CDR3 is built from 13 residues. The V gene's germline CDR1 is SQVTM and CDR2 ANQGSEA. The V gene lost 5 bases and the J gene lost 4 bases, with 12 bases spanning the gap.

This chain links TRBV7-2 with TRBJ2-2, with D maybe TRBD1 (8 bases). This CDR3 is 15 amino acids long. Trimming removed 5 bases from V and 4 bases from J, with 14 bases in between. The V gene's germline CDR1 is SGHTA and CDR2 FQGNSA. CDR3 protein: CASSEYRGGTGELFF. CDR3 coding DNA: TGTGCCAGCAGCGAGTACAGGGGGGGCACCGGGGAGCTGTTTTTT.

This clonotype was detected a few times. The chain combines TRBV6-5 with TRBJ2-1, with D possibly TRBD2 on 6 matching bases. This CDR3 has 16 residues. Germline V CDR1 and CDR2: MNHEY, SVGAGI. The germline V and J ends were trimmed by 2 bases and 6 bases, with 17 bases remaining between them. The CDR3 loop is CASSYILAGSLNEQFF. The DNA for the CDR3 is TGTGCCAGCAGTTACATACTCGCGGGATCCCTCAATGAGCAGTTCTTC.

DNA for the CDR3: TGTGCCAGCAAACCGGGACAGGCAATGAACACTGAAGCTTTCTTT. Protein: CASKPGQAMNTEAFF. The genes are TRBV6-2 or TRBV6-3 and TRBJ1-1; TRBD1 matches at 8 bases. V lost 7 bases and J lost 0; bases outside the gene matches: 7. The length of the CDR3 is 15 residues. Germline-derived CDR1 and CDR2 are MNHEY and SVGEGT.

In this sample, this clonotype turned up many times. The chain carries TRBV20-1 and TRBJ2-6; D unclear. This CDR3 has 15 residues. Per germline, CDR1 DFQATT and CDR2 SNEGSKA (reference sequence). The V gene lost 1 base and the J gene lost 6 bases, with 13 bases spanning the gap. CDR3 loop: CSARGADSVANVLTF. In nucleotides, the CDR3 is TGCAGTGCTAGAGGGGCGGATAGTGTGGCCAACGTCCTGACTTTC.

V gene TRBV10-3 combines with J gene TRBJ2-2; 8 nucleotides align to TRBD1. The CDR3 covers 14 residues. Germline CDR1 ENHRY, CDR2 SYGVKD. J was trimmed by 6 bases and V by 8 bases; bases with no gene match: 8. In DNA, the CDR3 is TGTGCCATCTCTGGACAGGGTCCGGCCGGGGAGCTGTTTTTT. Translating gives CAISGQGPAGELFF.

This chain uses TRBV10-2 with TRBJ2-2; TRBD2 agrees at 12 bases. Germline-derived CDR1 and CDR2 are WSHSY and SAAADI. This CDR3 is 22 amino acids long. J lost 6 bases, V lost 7 bases, and 27 bases had no gene match. The CDR3 bases are TGCGCCAGCACCACGACATCACCGGGACTAGCGGGCCGAGGCACGGTGCCCGGGGAGCTGTTTTTT. This translates into CASTTTSPGLAGRGTVPGELFF.

V usage is TRBV20-1 and J usage is TRBJ2-2; D remains unclear. The CDR3 sequence is 13 residues long. V dropped 1 base and J dropped 5 bases, with 8 bases sitting between them. Germline V gene data show CDR1 as DFQATT and CDR2 as SNEGSKA (reference sequence). CDR3 nucleotide sequence: TGCAGTGCTAGAGTTGGGGAAACCGGGGAGCTGTTTTTT. Amino acid sequence: CSARVGETGELFF.

The chain recombines TRBV5-1 with TRBJ2-3; D unclear. This CDR3 region has 16 residues. Trimming took 3 bases from V and 5 from J, leaving 19 bases between them. Germline lookup yields CDR1 SGHRS and CDR2 YFSETQ. This CDR3 is CASSSNTQSTGDTQYF. CDR3 in DNA: TGCGCCAGCAGCTCAAACACTCAGTCCACGGGAGATACGCAGTATTTT.